The T cell receptor (beta chain) under discussion was sequenced for a study of T cells in Graves' hyperthyroidism and ophthalmopathy. For this clonotype: Its antigen is undetermined. The germline gene is not matched at one end of the junction; a read error may be the cause.

Germline V gene data show CDR1 as LNHDA and CDR2 as SQIVND (reference sequence). This CDR3 contains 17 residues. Overall study results and limits: Classification by a 13 V-J model distinguished ophthalmopathy from stable hyperthyroidism.

Researchers amplified the TCR beta CDR3 regions from RNA transcripts. Primed by the HTBI set, a first-round RT-PCR was run on the TCR CDR3. TCRdb itself ran the multiplex PCR reads through MiXCR, one entry per CDR3 protein. The profile covers about 510,000 distinct CDR3 sequences, with around 15% appearing a single time and around 14% taken by the ten largest. Sequencing input: blood. This receptor was obtained from a woman between 40 and 50 years old with Graves' hyperthyroidism. The chain joins TRBV19 to TRBJ1-1; a possible D gene is TRBD1 (6 bases). CDR3 DNA sequence: TGTGCCAGTATCGATGGGGGCGCGTTGGGTCAGAACACTGAAGCCTTCTTT. Its protein product is CASIDGGALGQNTEAFF.